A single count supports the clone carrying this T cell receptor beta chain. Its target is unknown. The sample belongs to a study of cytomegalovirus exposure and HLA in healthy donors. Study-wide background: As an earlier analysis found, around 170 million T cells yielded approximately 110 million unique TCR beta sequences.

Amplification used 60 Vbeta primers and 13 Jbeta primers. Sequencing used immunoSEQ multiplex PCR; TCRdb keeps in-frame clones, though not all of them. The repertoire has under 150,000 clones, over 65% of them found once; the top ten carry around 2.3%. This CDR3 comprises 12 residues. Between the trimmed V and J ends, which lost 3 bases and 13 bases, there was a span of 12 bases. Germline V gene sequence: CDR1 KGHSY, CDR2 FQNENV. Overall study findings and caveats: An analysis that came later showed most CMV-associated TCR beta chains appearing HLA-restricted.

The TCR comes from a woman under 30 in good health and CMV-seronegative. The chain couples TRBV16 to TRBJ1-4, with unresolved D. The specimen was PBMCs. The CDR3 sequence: CASSQRKVVLFF. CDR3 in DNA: TGTGCCAGCAGCCAGAGGAAGGTTGTACTGTTTTTT.